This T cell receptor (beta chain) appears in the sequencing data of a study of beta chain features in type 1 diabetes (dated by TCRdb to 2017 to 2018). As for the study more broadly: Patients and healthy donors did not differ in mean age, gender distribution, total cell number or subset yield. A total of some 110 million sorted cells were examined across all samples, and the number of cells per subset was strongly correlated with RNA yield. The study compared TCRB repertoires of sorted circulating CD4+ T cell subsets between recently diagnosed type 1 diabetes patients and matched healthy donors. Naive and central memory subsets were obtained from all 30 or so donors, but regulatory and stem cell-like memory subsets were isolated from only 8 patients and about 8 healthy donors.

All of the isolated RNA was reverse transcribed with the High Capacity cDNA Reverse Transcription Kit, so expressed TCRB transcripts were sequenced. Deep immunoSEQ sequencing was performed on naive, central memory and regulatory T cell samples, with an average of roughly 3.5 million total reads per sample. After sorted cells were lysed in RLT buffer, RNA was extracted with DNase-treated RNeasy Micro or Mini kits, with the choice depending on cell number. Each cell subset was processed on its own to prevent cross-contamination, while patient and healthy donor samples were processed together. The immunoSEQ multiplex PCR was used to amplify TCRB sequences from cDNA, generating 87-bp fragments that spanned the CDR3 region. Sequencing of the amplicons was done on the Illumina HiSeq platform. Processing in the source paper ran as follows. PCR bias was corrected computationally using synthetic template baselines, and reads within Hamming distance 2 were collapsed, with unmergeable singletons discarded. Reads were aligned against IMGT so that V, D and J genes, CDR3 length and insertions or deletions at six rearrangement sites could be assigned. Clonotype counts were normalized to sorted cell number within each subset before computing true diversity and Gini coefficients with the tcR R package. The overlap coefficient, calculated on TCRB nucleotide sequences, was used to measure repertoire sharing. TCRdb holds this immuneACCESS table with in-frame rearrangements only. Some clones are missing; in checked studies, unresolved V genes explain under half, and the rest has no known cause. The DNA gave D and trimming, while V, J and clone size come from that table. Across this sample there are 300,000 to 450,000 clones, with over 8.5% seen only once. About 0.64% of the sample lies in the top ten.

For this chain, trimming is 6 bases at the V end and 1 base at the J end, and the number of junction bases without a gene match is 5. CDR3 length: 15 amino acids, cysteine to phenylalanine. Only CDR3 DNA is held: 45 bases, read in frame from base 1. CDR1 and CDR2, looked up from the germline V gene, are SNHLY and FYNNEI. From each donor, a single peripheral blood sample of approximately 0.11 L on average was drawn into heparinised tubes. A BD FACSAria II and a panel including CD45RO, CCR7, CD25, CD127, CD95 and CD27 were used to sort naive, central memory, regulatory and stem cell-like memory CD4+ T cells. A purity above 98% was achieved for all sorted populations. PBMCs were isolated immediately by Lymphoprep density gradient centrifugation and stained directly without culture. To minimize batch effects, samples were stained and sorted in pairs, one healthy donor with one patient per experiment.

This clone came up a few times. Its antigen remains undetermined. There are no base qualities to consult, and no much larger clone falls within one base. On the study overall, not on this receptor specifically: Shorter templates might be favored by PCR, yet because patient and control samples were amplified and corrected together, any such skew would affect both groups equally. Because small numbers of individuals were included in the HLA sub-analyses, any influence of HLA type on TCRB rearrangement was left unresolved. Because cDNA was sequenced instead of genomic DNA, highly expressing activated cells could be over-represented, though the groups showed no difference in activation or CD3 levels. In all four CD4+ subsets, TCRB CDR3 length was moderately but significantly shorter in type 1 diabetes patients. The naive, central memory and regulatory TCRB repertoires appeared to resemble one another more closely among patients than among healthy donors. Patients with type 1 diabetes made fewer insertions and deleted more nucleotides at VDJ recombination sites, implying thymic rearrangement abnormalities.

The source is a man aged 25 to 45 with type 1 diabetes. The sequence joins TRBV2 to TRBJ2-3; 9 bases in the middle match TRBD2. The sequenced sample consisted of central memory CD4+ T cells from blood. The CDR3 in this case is CASSGLASGTDTQYF. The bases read TGTGCCAGCAGCGGACTAGCGAGTGGCACAGATACGCAGTATTTT.